The rows below give T cell receptor beta chains drawn from one sample of a study of T cells in localized non-small cell lung cancer. TCRdb keeps only in-frame clones here, not all; method: immunoSEQ multiplex PCR. The sample lists tens of thousands of clones, more than 65% seen once, with approximately 4.9% in the top ten. The sample consisted of peripheral blood mononuclear cells, taken before any cancer treatment. The origin of the receptors is a man between 35 and 75 years old with stage III lung adenocarcinoma. The CDR3 runs from the conserved cysteine through the conserved F or W. The D gene is left open where the match is weak. The size of a clone is reported for some rows only, either as once, few or many, or as a class for expanded clones.

clone size: .; D gene: .; CDR3 length: 14; V gene: TRBV2; J gene: TRBJ2-5; CDR3 DNA: TGTGCCAGCAGGGCACAGGGTTTGGGAGAGACCCAGTACTTC; CDR3 protein: CASRAQGLGETQYF
clone size: once; D gene: .; CDR3 length: 14; V gene: TRBV19; J gene: TRBJ1-3; CDR3 DNA: TGTGCCAGTAGTAGGATGAGCTCTGGAAACACCATATATTTT; CDR3 protein: CASSRMSSGNTIYF
clone size: .; D gene: TRBD1; CDR3 length: 13; V gene: TRBV5-4; J gene: TRBJ1-1; CDR3 DNA: TGTGCCAGCAGCTTGGCCCTAACAGGGGATGCTTTCTTT; CDR3 protein: CASSLALTGDAFF
clone size: .; D gene: .; CDR3 length: 14; V gene: TRBV7-8; J gene: TRBJ2-3; CDR3 DNA: TGTGCCAGCAGCCCTCGGGCCTACACAGATACGCAGTATTTT; CDR3 protein: CASSPRAYTDTQYF
clone size: once; D gene: TRBD1; CDR3 length: 15; V gene: TRBV5-1; J gene: TRBJ2-7; CDR3 DNA: TGCGCCAGCAGCTTGGGAAGGACAGGGGTGGGCGAGCAGTACTTC; CDR3 protein: CASSLGRTGVGEQYF
clone size: .; D gene: .; CDR3 length: 16; V gene: TRBV7-2; J gene: TRBJ2-5; CDR3 DNA: TGTGCCAGCAGCCCAAGGGGGGCTGGCAGGGAAAAGACCCAGTACTTC; CDR3 protein: CASSPRGAGREKTQYF
clone size: once; D gene: .; CDR3 length: 13; V gene: TRBV19; J gene: TRBJ1-2; CDR3 DNA: TGTGCCAGTAGTATTGGACTCCGCGCCGGCTACACCTTC; CDR3 protein: CASSIGLRAGYTF
clone size: .; D gene: TRBD1; CDR3 length: 15; V gene: TRBV7-6; J gene: TRBJ2-7; CDR3 DNA: TGTGCCAGCAGCTACCGACAGGGTGGCACCTACGAGCAGTACTTC; CDR3 protein: CASSYRQGGTYEQYF
clone size: .; D gene: .; CDR3 length: 14; V gene: TRBV18; J gene: TRBJ2-4; CDR3 DNA: TGTGCCAGCTCACCCTCCCCCAGGGAAAACATTCAGTACTTC; CDR3 protein: CASSPSPRENIQYF
clone size: .; D gene: .; CDR3 length: 16; V gene: TRBV5-1; J gene: TRBJ1-1; CDR3 DNA: TGCGCCAGCAGCCCGGGTTATACAGGGACTAACACTGAAGCTTTCTTT; CDR3 protein: CASSPGYTGTNTEAFF
clone size: few; D gene: .; CDR3 length: 13; V gene: TRBV28; J gene: TRBJ2-1; CDR3 DNA: TGTGCCAGCAGGTACCCGGGTGACAATGAGCAGTTCTTC; CDR3 protein: CASRYPGDNEQFF
clone size: .; D gene: .; CDR3 length: 14; V gene: TRBV6-6; J gene: TRBJ1-2; CDR3 DNA: TGTGCCAGCAGTTCCCCGACAGATCGCTATGGCTACACCTTC; CDR3 protein: CASSSPTDRYGYTF
clone size: .; D gene: TRBD1; CDR3 length: 13; V gene: TRBV19; J gene: TRBJ1-3; CDR3 DNA: TGTGCCAGCGCCGGGACAGGGGGAAACACCATATATTTT; CDR3 protein: CASAGTGGNTIYF
clone size: .; D gene: .; CDR3 length: 14; V gene: TRBV6-6; J gene: TRBJ1-1; CDR3 DNA: TGTGCCAGCAGTTACGAGGGACTTAACACTGAAGCTTTCTTT; CDR3 protein: CASSYEGLNTEAFF
clone size: few; D gene: .; CDR3 length: 15; V gene: TRBV7-2; J gene: TRBJ1-3; CDR3 DNA: TGTGCCAGCTCACAACAGGGTCCTTCTGGAAACACCATATATTTT; CDR3 protein: CASSQQGPSGNTIYF
clone size: .; D gene: .; CDR3 length: 17; V gene: TRBV7-9; J gene: TRBJ2-6; CDR3 DNA: TGTGCCAGCAGCACAAGCCGCAGGGGCACCGGGGCCAACGTCCTGACTTTC; CDR3 protein: CASSTSRRGTGANVLTF
clone size: .; D gene: TRBD1; CDR3 length: 15; V gene: TRBV19; J gene: TRBJ2-5; CDR3 DNA: TGTGCCAGTAGTGGTGACAGGGCCTGGGGAGAGACCCAGTACTTC; CDR3 protein: CASSGDRAWGETQYF
clone size: .; D gene: .; CDR3 length: 16; V gene: TRBV19; J gene: TRBJ1-1; CDR3 DNA: TGTGCCAGTACCAACCCGGGGAGGGGGGTGAACACTGAAGCTTTCTTT; CDR3 protein: CASTNPGRGVNTEAFF
clone size: .; D gene: .; CDR3 length: 12; V gene: TRBV28; J gene: TRBJ1-6; CDR3 DNA: TGTGCCAGCAGAGATACAAATTCACCCCTCCACTTT; CDR3 protein: CASRDTNSPLHF
clone size: .; D gene: TRBD2; CDR3 length: 12; V gene: TRBV29-1; J gene: TRBJ2-5; CDR3 DNA: TGCAGCGCCTTAGCGGGGGGTGAGACCCAGTACTTC; CDR3 protein: CSALAGGETQYF
clone size: .; D gene: TRBD2; CDR3 length: 13; V gene: TRBV5-1; J gene: TRBJ2-3; CDR3 DNA: TGCGCCACCAATAGCGGGGGAGCAGATACGCAGTATTTT; CDR3 protein: CATNSGGADTQYF
clone size: .; D gene: TRBD1; CDR3 length: 15; V gene: TRBV29-1; J gene: TRBJ2-3; CDR3 DNA: TGCAGCGTTGGGGGGGTCGGGACAGGGACAGATACGCAGTATTTT; CDR3 protein: CSVGGVGTGTDTQYF
clone size: .; D gene: TRBD2; CDR3 length: 16; V gene: TRBV2; J gene: TRBJ2-3; CDR3 DNA: TGTGCCAGCAGTGACCCTAGCGGGACAGGCACAGATACGCAGTATTTT; CDR3 protein: CASSDPSGTGTDTQYF
clone size: .; D gene: .; CDR3 length: 12; V gene: TRBV27; J gene: TRBJ1-1; CDR3 DNA: TGTGCCAGCAAGCTTGGCGACACTGAAGCTTTCTTT; CDR3 protein: CASKLGDTEAFF
clone size: .; D gene: TRBD2; CDR3 length: 14; V gene: TRBV10-2; J gene: TRBJ2-7; CDR3 DNA: TGCGCCAGCCGTCGACTAGCGAAAACCTACGAGCAGTACTTC; CDR3 protein: CASRRLAKTYEQYF
clone size: once; D gene: .; CDR3 length: 15; V gene: TRBV28; J gene: TRBJ2-7; CDR3 DNA: TGTGCCAGCAGTACCCTTTCCCTGGGCCCGGGCGAGCAGTACTTC; CDR3 protein: CASSTLSLGPGEQYF
clone size: .; D gene: .; CDR3 length: 16; V gene: TRBV28; J gene: TRBJ2-6; CDR3 DNA: TGTGCCAGCAGTTTACGCAGGGTCTTTGGGGCCAACGTCCTGACTTTC; CDR3 protein: CASSLRRVFGANVLTF
clone size: .; D gene: .; CDR3 length: 13; V gene: TRBV19; J gene: TRBJ2-3; CDR3 DNA: TGTGCCAGTACCGAGACAGGCACAGATACGCAGTATTTT; CDR3 protein: CASTETGTDTQYF
clone size: .; D gene: .; CDR3 length: 15; V gene: TRBV5-1; J gene: TRBJ2-1; CDR3 DNA: TGCGCCAGCAGCTTGGGTCACACCGGCGGGAATGAGCAGTTCTTC; CDR3 protein: CASSLGHTGGNEQFF
clone size: .; D gene: TRBD1; CDR3 length: 15; V gene: TRBV6-1; J gene: TRBJ2-5; CDR3 DNA: TGTGCCAGCAGCCACTACTCCGGACAGGGTGAGACCCAGTACTTC; CDR3 protein: CASSHYSGQGETQYF
clone size: .; D gene: .; CDR3 length: 14; V gene: TRBV6-1; J gene: TRBJ2-5; CDR3 DNA: TGTGCCAGCAGTGAAAGGGGGAGAGGGGAGACCCAGTACTTC; CDR3 protein: CASSERGRGETQYF
clone size: .; D gene: TRBD2; CDR3 length: 21; V gene: TRBV4-2; J gene: TRBJ2-1; CDR3 DNA: TGTGCCAGCAGCCAAGGAGTCCGGACTAGCGGGAGGCACAGCTCCTACAATGAGCAGTTCTTC; CDR3 protein: CASSQGVRTSGRHSSYNEQFF
clone size: .; D gene: .; CDR3 length: 16; V gene: TRBV2; J gene: TRBJ2-6; CDR3 DNA: TGTGCCAGCAGTGAGACGGGGTTCTCTGGGGCCAACGTCCTGACTTTC; CDR3 protein: CASSETGFSGANVLTF
clone size: .; D gene: .; CDR3 length: 13; V gene: TRBV6-5; J gene: TRBJ1-3; CDR3 DNA: TGTGCCAGCAGTCAAACCACTGGAAACACCATATATTTT; CDR3 protein: CASSQTTGNTIYF
clone size: .; D gene: .; CDR3 length: 16; V gene: TRBV11-3; J gene: TRBJ2-1; CDR3 DNA: TGTGCCAGCAGCCCCGGAGGTGGAATTTTCGACAATGAGCAGTTCTTC; CDR3 protein: CASSPGGGIFDNEQFF
clone size: .; D gene: TRBD2; CDR3 length: 16; V gene: TRBV5-4; J gene: TRBJ2-3; CDR3 DNA: TGTGCCAGCAGCTCTGGTGGCGGGGGGCTCCTAGATACGCAGTATTTT; CDR3 protein: CASSSGGGGLLDTQYF
clone size: .; D gene: TRBD1; CDR3 length: 12; V gene: TRBV19; J gene: TRBJ1-2; CDR3 DNA: TGTGCCACCCGAGACAGGGAGTATGGCTACACCTTC; CDR3 protein: CATRDREYGYTF
clone size: .; D gene: TRBD2; CDR3 length: 15; V gene: TRBV2; J gene: TRBJ2-5; CDR3 DNA: TGTGCCAGCAGTGAATTTTCGGGAGGAGGAGAGACCCAGTACTTC; CDR3 protein: CASSEFSGGGETQYF
clone size: .; D gene: .; CDR3 length: 16; V gene: TRBV25-1; J gene: TRBJ2-7; CDR3 DNA: TGTGCCAGCAGTGAATTCTTCCCGTCCACGAACTACGAGCAGTACTTC; CDR3 protein: CASSEFFPSTNYEQYF
clone size: .; D gene: TRBD2; CDR3 length: 17; V gene: TRBV4-2; J gene: TRBJ2-1; CDR3 DNA: TGTGCCAGCAGCCACCTCGGACTAGCGGGGATGTACAATGAGCAGTTCTTC; CDR3 protein: CASSHLGLAGMYNEQFF
clone size: .; D gene: .; CDR3 length: 16; V gene: TRBV28; J gene: TRBJ1-1; CDR3 DNA: TGTGCCAGCAGTTTATTGTCCGGGGCGGGTGGTACTGAAGCTTTCTTT; CDR3 protein: CASSLLSGAGGTEAFF
clone size: .; D gene: .; CDR3 length: 13; V gene: TRBV6-6; J gene: TRBJ1-1; CDR3 DNA: TGTGCCAGCAGTTTAATGGGAGACACTGAAGCTTTCTTT; CDR3 protein: CASSLMGDTEAFF
clone size: .; D gene: .; CDR3 length: 14; V gene: TRBV7-2; J gene: TRBJ1-2; CDR3 DNA: TGTGCCAGCAGCTCTAGGGGGTTTGGGGACGGCTACACCTTC; CDR3 protein: CASSSRGFGDGYTF
clone size: .; D gene: .; CDR3 length: 13; V gene: TRBV29-1; J gene: TRBJ1-5; CDR3 DNA: TGCAGCGTTGCTGTTTCGGCCAATCAGCCCCAGCATTTT; CDR3 protein: CSVAVSANQPQHF
clone size: .; D gene: .; CDR3 length: 14; V gene: TRBV10-3; J gene: TRBJ1-3; CDR3 DNA: TGTGCCATCGGCGGGGCCTCCTCTGGAAACACCATATATTTT; CDR3 protein: CAIGGASSGNTIYF
clone size: once; D gene: .; CDR3 length: 16; V gene: TRBV5-5; J gene: TRBJ1-2; CDR3 DNA: TGTGCCAGCAGAGGAGGGGCTACTGTCGACACCTATGGCTACACCTTC; CDR3 protein: CASRGGATVDTYGYTF
clone size: .; D gene: .; CDR3 length: 13; V gene: TRBV12-5; J gene: TRBJ2-5; CDR3 DNA: TGTGCTAGTGGTCTCAGCCTCGCGGGGACCCAGTACTTC; CDR3 protein: CASGLSLAGTQYF
clone size: once; D gene: .; CDR3 length: 13; V gene: TRBV4-1; J gene: TRBJ2-5; CDR3 DNA: TGCGCCAGCAGCCACCTTGGGGGGGAGACCCAGTACTTC; CDR3 protein: CASSHLGGETQYF
clone size: .; D gene: .; CDR3 length: 14; V gene: TRBV25-1; J gene: TRBJ2-3; CDR3 DNA: TGTGTCAGCAGAGGACGGCGGGGAGTAGATACGCAGTATTTT; CDR3 protein: CVSRGRRGVDTQYF
clone size: .; D gene: .; CDR3 length: 15; V gene: TRBV13; J gene: TRBJ2-7; CDR3 DNA: TGTGCCAGCAGCTTAGGAGGAGGGTTCACCTACGAGCAGTACTTC; CDR3 protein: CASSLGGGFTYEQYF
clone size: .; D gene: .; CDR3 length: 12; V gene: TRBV19; J gene: TRBJ1-1; CDR3 DNA: TGTGCCAGTAGTATAAACCCCAGTGAAGCTTTCTTT; CDR3 protein: CASSINPSEAFF
clone size: .; D gene: .; CDR3 length: 14; V gene: TRBV7-8; J gene: TRBJ2-2; CDR3 DNA: TGTGCCAGCAGCTTCTGGGTGGACACCGGGGAGCTGTTTTTT; CDR3 protein: CASSFWVDTGELFF
clone size: .; D gene: .; CDR3 length: 11; V gene: TRBV29-1; J gene: TRBJ1-2; CDR3 DNA: TGCAGCGTTGGGGGGGTCAATGGCTACACCTTC; CDR3 protein: CSVGGVNGYTF
clone size: .; D gene: TRBD2; CDR3 length: 18; V gene: TRBV4-2; J gene: TRBJ2-3; CDR3 DNA: TGTGCCAGCAGCCAGCGGGGACTAGCGGGAGGGGGCGGAGATACGCAGTATTTT; CDR3 protein: CASSQRGLAGGGGDTQYF
clone size: .; D gene: .; CDR3 length: 15; V gene: TRBV5-1; J gene: TRBJ2-7; CDR3 DNA: TGCGCCAGCAGCTTGGCGGGACAAGGCATCGGCGAGCAGTACTTC; CDR3 protein: CASSLAGQGIGEQYF